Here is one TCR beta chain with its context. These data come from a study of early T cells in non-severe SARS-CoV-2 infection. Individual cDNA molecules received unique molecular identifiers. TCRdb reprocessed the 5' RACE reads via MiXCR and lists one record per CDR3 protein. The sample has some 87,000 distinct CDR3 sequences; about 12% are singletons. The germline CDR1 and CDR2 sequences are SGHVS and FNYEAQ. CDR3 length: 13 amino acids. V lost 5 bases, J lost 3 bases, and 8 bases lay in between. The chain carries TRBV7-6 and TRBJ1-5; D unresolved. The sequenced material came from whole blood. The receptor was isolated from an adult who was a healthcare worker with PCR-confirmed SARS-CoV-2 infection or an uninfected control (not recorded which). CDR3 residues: CASSRHVNQPQHF. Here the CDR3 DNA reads TGTGCCAGCAGCCGACACGTCAATCAGCCCCAGCATTTT.